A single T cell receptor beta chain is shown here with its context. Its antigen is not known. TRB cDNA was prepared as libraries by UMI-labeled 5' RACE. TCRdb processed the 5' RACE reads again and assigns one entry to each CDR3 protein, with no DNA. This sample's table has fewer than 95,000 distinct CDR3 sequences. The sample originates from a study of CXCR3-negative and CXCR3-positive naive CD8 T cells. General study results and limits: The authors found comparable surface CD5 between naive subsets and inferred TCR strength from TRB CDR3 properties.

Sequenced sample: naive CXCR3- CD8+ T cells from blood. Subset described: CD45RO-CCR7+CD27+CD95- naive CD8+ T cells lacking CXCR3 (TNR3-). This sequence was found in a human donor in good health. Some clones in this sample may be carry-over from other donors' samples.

The CDR3: CASSARELVSSYNEQFF. The rearrangement joins TRBV2 to TRBJ2-1; TCRdb selects TRBD2, and the lack of DNA leaves this call unchecked. This CDR3 is 17 amino acids long. CDR1 SNHLY and CDR2 FYNNEI come from the germline V gene.